This TCR beta chain is drawn from a study of beta chain features in type 1 diabetes. Study-wide context: Across the samples, 100 million to 130 million sorted cells were examined in total.

This clone was seen at least ten times. Its cognate antigen is unknown. The CDR3 runs 13 residues. With 10 bases clipped from V and 6 bases from J, the junction kept 11 bases outside the gene matches. Germline assignment: CDR1 LNHDA and CDR2 SQIVND (reference sequence). Whole-study results and caveats: People with Type 1 diabetes carried modestly yet significantly shorter TCRB CDR3s in all four CD4+ subsets. PCR might favor shorter templates, but any such skew would affect patients and controls equally. cDNA-based sequencing might over-represent cells highly expressing TCR.

The sequenced template was cDNA made from the entire isolated RNA. Method: immunoSEQ multiplex PCR; TCRdb's copy keeps in-frame clones and lacks some. The top ten hold under 1.5% of the sample, which has some 150,000 clones, 10% seen once. The chain joins TRBV19 to TRBJ1-2; 7 bases fit TRBD1. The sequenced sample was naive CD4+ T cells from blood. The sequence was collected from a man aged 18 to 35 in good health. The CDR3 spells CAIGQVRGDGYTF. The CDR3 DNA reads TGTGCCATCGGACAGGTCCGAGGGGATGGCTACACCTTC.